These T cell receptor beta chains were read from a single sample in a study of T cells in narcolepsy. This table comes from immunoSEQ multiplex PCR, and its TCRdb copy is limited to in-frame clones, with some not included. In the table there are more than 8,000 clones, more than 65% of which are singletons. The sequenced sample was CD45RA- memory CD8+ T cells from PBMCs. The receptors were sampled from a human donor with narcolepsy. Both conserved end residues are part of each CDR3. A D gene is named only where the DNA matches it firmly. Size tells how often a clone was seen (once, few, many) or the class of an expanded clone, and some rows leave it out.

>TRBJ2-5|TRBV7-2|NA|NA
CANSLGTLWETQYF
TGTGCCAACTCTCTTGGGACGCTATGGGAGACCCAGTACTTC
>TRBJ2-7|TRBV27|NA|NA
CASRVLGSYEQYF
TGTGCCAGCAGGGTGTTGGGCTCCTACGAGCAGTACTTC
>TRBJ1-2|TRBV28|NA|TRBD1
CASSLLGQGFSYTF
TGTGCCAGCAGTTTACTGGGACAGGGTTTTAGCTACACCTTC
>TRBJ2-7|TRBV7-9|NA|NA
CASSLGRREQYF
TGTGCCAGCAGCTTAGGCAGGCGCGAGCAGTACTTC
>TRBJ1-2|TRBV5-1|NA|NA
CARVDRWPIGGSYGYTF
TGCGCCAGAGTAGACAGGTGGCCAATCGGGGGCTCCTATGGCTACACCTTC
>TRBJ2-7|TRBV7-9|NA|NA
CASSSIDYEQYF
TGTGCCAGCAGCTCGATTGACTACGAGCAGTACTTC
>TRBJ2-7|TRBV7-6|few|NA
CASSLRISYEQYF
TGTGCCAGCAGCTTACGCATTTCCTACGAGCAGTACTTC
>TRBJ2-7|TRBV4-3|few|TRBD1
CASSQGTGDLDEQYF
TGCGCCAGCAGCCAGGGGACAGGAGACTTGGACGAGCAGTACTTC
>TRBJ1-5|TRBV6-4|NA|NA
CASSDSTDNQPQHF
TGTGCCAGCAGTGACTCGACAGATAATCAGCCCCAGCATTTT
>TRBJ1-6|TRBV7-3|NA|NA
CASSSVAGDSPLHF
TGTGCCAGCAGCTCCGTCGCGGGGGATTCACCCCTCCACTTT
>TRBJ2-1|TRBV7-2|NA|NA
CASSFPEEGRIGNEQFF
TGTGCCAGCAGCTTCCCGGAGGAAGGGAGGATCGGCAATGAGCAGTTCTTC
>TRBJ1-6|TRBV28|once|NA
CASSFTGVYNSPLHF
TGTGCCAGCAGTTTTACGGGGGTCTATAATTCACCCCTCCACTTT
>TRBJ1-5|TRBV6-6|NA|NA
CASSSPIYNQPQHF
TGTGCCAGCAGTTCCCCGATCTACAATCAGCCCCAGCATTTT
>TRBJ1-2|TRBV5-6|few|NA
CASSLRGSNYGYTF
TGTGCCAGCAGCTTGCGGGGATCGAACTATGGCTACACCTTC
>TRBJ2-3|TRBV6-5|NA|TRBD2
CASSYSARGGPDTQYF
TGTGCCAGCAGTTACTCCGCGCGGGGGGGCCCAGATACGCAGTATTTT
>TRBJ2-7|TRBV11-2|NA|NA
CASSPRGSGSYEQYF
TGTGCCAGCAGCCCCCGGGGAAGCGGGTCCTACGAGCAGTACTTC
>TRBJ2-3|TRBV9|NA|NA
CASSVVGGSSTDTQYF
TGTGCCAGCAGCGTAGTGGGCGGGTCTAGCACAGATACGCAGTATTTT
>TRBJ1-2|TRBV5-3|NA|NA
CASSQDRSRVYGYTF
TGCGCCAGCAGCCAAGATCGGAGCAGGGTCTATGGCTACACCTTC
>TRBJ2-3|TRBV28|NA|TRBD1
CASRPRQGELYDTDTQYF
TGTGCCAGCAGACCCCGACAGGGGGAGCTCTATGACACAGATACGCAGTATTTT
>TRBJ2-6|TRBV4-2|few|TRBD1
CASSQGQGSGANVLTF
TGTGCCAGCAGCCAGGGACAGGGCTCTGGGGCCAACGTCCTGACTTTC
>TRBJ1-1|TRBV4-2|NA|TRBD1
CASSQPDRQGNEAFF
TGTGCCAGCAGCCAACCCGATAGACAGGGGAATGAAGCTTTCTTT
>TRBJ1-3|TRBV5-1|few|NA
CASSWTASGNTIYF
TGCGCCAGCAGCTGGACAGCCTCTGGAAACACCATATATTTT
>TRBJ1-1|TRBV30|NA|NA
CAWSPPGLNTEAFF
TGTGCCTGGAGTCCTCCAGGGCTGAACACTGAAGCTTTCTTT
>TRBJ2-3|TRBV4-3|few|TRBD2
CASSPEGGTSGSDTQYF
TGCGCCAGCAGCCCGGAAGGTGGGACTAGCGGGTCAGATACGCAGTATTTT
>TRBJ2-6|TRBV10-2|NA|NA
CAISGSPSGANVLTF
TGTGCCATCAGTGGCTCTCCCTCTGGGGCCAACGTCCTGACTTTC
>TRBJ2-3|TRBV27|NA|TRBD2
CASSLASGGLTDTQYF
TGTGCCAGCAGTTTGGCTAGCGGGGGCCTCACAGATACGCAGTATTTT
>TRBJ2-7|TRBV19|NA|NA
CASRDRAGDYEQYF
TGTGCCAGCCGAGATAGGGCAGGGGATTACGAGCAGTACTTC